A single sample is the source of the 17 T cell receptor beta chains below, sequenced in a study of shared clonotypes between healthy human individuals. Sequencing was performed with immunoSEQ multiplex PCR; in TCRdb, only in-frame clones are kept and a portion is missing. The sample has over 95,000 clones, roughly half seen once. The specimen sequenced was PBMCs. All receptors derive from a woman between 40 and 50 years old in good health. Some clones in this sample may be carry-over from other donors' samples.

This clone has a handful of counts. The chain couples TRBV30 to TRBJ2-5, with 9 nucleotides matching TRBD2. The assigned J gene may be wrong: the sequence end matches TRBJ2-7 better. Germline CDR1 is GTSNPN and CDR2 is SVGIG (reference sequence). The CDR3 contains 14 residues. Here the CDR3 DNA reads TGTGCCTGGAGCGAGGGACTAGCAGTAAGCGAGCAGTACTTC. As protein: CAWSEGLAVSEQYF.

With regard to this clone: Just one base apart from a much larger clone, this may be a read error. The genes are TRBV7-3 and TRBJ2-5; TRBD2 is a possible D gene (6 bases). The DNA end is a closer match to TRBJ2-7, so the J assignment may be wrong. CDR1 is SGHTA, CDR2 FQGTGA, per germline. CDR3 length: 15 amino acids. As DNA, the CDR3 is TGTGCCAGCAGCCTCGGTGCTGGAGGGTTCTACGAGCAGTACTTC. It translates to CASSLGAGGFYEQYF.

Note on this clone: Being one base from a much bigger clone, this may be a read error. This sample includes further DNA sequences coding for the same CDR3. The CDR3 here is CASSPFRGRVNDEQYF. CDR3 DNA: TGCGCCAGCAGTCCCTTTAGGGGGAGGGTTAACGACGAGCAGTACTTC. The chain couples TRBV6-4 to TRBJ2-7, with D perhaps TRBD2 (7 bases). Germline CDR1 MRHNA, CDR2 SNTAGT. This CDR3 is 16 amino acids long.

On this clone itself: This same CDR3 is encoded by further DNA sequences in the sample. The chain links TRBV29-1 to TRBJ2-5; the D is unclear. Germline V gene sequence: CDR1 SQVTM, CDR2 ANQGSEA. V lost 4 bases and J lost 3, with 3 bases in between. The CDR3 is 10 amino acids. The CDR3 protein is CSVGEETQYF. The CDR3 region has the DNA TGCAGCGTTGGGGAAGAGACCCAGTACTTC.

The chain employs TRBV5-6 and TRBJ1-4; unclear D gene. The length of the CDR3 is 13 residues. With 1 base removed from V and 5 bases from J, the gap between germline ends came to 6 bases. Germline V lookup: CDR1 SGHDT, CDR2 YYEEEE. Here the CDR3 reads CASSLRLNEKLFF. The CDR3 DNA follows: TGTGCCAGCAGCTTGAGGTTAAATGAAAAACTGTTTTTT.

This chain connects TRBV4-1 to TRBJ1-1; 8 bases fit TRBD1. The J segment lost 9 bases and the V segment lost 7 bases, leaving 13 bases of the junction unmatched. Looked up from germline, CDR1 is MGHRA and CDR2 is YSYEKL. CDR3 length equals 14 residues. The CDR3, as DNA: TGCGCCAGCAAAGGACAGGATGGGGACAGGAAAGCTTTCTTT. Its protein is CASKGQDGDRKAFF.

V gene TRBV19 combines with J gene TRBJ2-7; 10 bases match TRBD2. CDR1 and CDR2 from the germline V gene are LNHDA and SQIVND (reference sequence). The V gene end was trimmed by 5 bases and the J gene end by 4 bases; junction bases not matched to a gene: 11. The CDR3 length is 16 residues. CDR3 sequence: CASSAHLAGEGYEQYF. CDR3 DNA sequence: TGTGCCAGTAGTGCCCATCTAGCGGGAGAAGGTTACGAGCAGTACTTC.

This chain joins TRBV15 and TRBJ2-7, with D hard to call. Germline V gene data show CDR1 as LNHNV and CDR2 as YYDKDF (reference sequence). Trimming took off 4 bases at V and 4 bases at J, with 11 bases between the two ends. The length of the CDR3 is 13 residues. CDR3: CATSKGWNYEQYF. CDR3 bases: TGTGCCACCAGCAAGGGATGGAATTACGAGCAGTACTTC.

The sample holds a few counts of this clone. The rearrangement uses TRBV6-6 and TRBJ2-7, with a possible D match to TRBD2 (6 bases). The germline gives CDR1 MNHNY, CDR2 SVGAGI (reference sequence). The CDR3 runs to 13 residues. The ends were cut back, 8 bases at V and 7 bases at J, with 18 bases in the middle. CDR3 region: CASGREVVWEQYF. Written as DNA, the CDR3 is TGTGCCAGCGGCAGGGAGGTTGTGTGGGAGCAGTACTTC.

The J gene is TRBJ2-5, the V gene TRBV30; TRBD2 agrees at 9 bases. In germline, CDR1 is GTSNPN, CDR2 SVGIG (reference sequence). Unmatched junction bases numbered 5, after V lost 2 bases and J lost 4 bases. This CDR3 contains 14 residues. The CDR3 loop reads CAWSLAGWGETQYF. The CDR3 coding sequence is TGTGCCTGGAGTCTAGCGGGATGGGGAGAGACCCAGTACTTC.

This clone was observed once. The chain employs TRBV6-1 and TRBJ2-1, with a tentative D call TRBD2 (5 bases). CDR3 length: 14 amino acids. The germline CDR1 and CDR2 sequences are MNHNS and SASEGT. Trimming left V 5 bases short and J 6 bases short, with 14 bases between. The CDR3 loop is CASSFGLDFNEQFF. The CDR3 region has the DNA TGTGCCAGCAGTTTCGGACTCGACTTCAATGAGCAGTTCTTC.

At least ten counts were recorded for this clone. V gene TRBV7-8 combines with J gene TRBJ1-1; D remains unclear. The CDR3 runs 14 residues. The V end lost 7 bases, the J end lost 3 bases, and 15 bases lay between the germline ends. Germline values: CDR1 SGHVS, CDR2 FQNEAQ. The CDR3 DNA is TGTGCCAGCACCGAAGAGGGCTGGGACACTGAAGCTTTCTTT. It translates to CASTEEGWDTEAFF.

At least ten counts were recorded for this clone. The rearrangement links TRBV30 to TRBJ1-1; D remains unclear. CDR1 GTSNPN and CDR2 SVGIG come from the germline V gene (reference sequence). The CDR3 runs 11 residues. V dropped 5 bases and J dropped 5 bases, with 9 bases sitting between them. The CDR3 is CAWGSVTEAFF. The CDR3 DNA sequence: TGTGCCTGGGGGAGCGTTACTGAAGCTTTCTTT.

This chain links TRBV14 with TRBJ2-5; TRBD1 matches at 9 bases. The CDR3 length is 15 residues. From germline, CDR1 is SGHDN and CDR2 FVKESK. Losses at the gene ends were 4 bases for V and 5 bases for J; bases not matched to a gene: 8. The CDR3 region has the DNA TGTGCCAGCAGCCCTTGGACAGGGGTTGGGGAGACCCAGTACTTC. This translates into CASSPWTGVGETQYF.

The V and J genes are TRBV7-9 and TRBJ2-2; no clear D gene. V lost 5 bases and J lost 8, with 9 bases in between. There are 12 residues in the CDR3. Germline V lookup: CDR1 SEHNR, CDR2 FQNEAQ (reference sequence). The DNA for the CDR3 is TGTGCCAGCAGCCCGTTAGTAGGGGAGCTGTTTTTT. Protein product: CASSPLVGELFF.

This clone has just one count. The chain joins TRBV5-4 to TRBJ1-1; tentative D call: TRBD1 (6 bases). The CDR3 covers 16 residues. V was cut by 4 bases and J by 0 bases, with 16 bases left in between. Germline V gives CDR1 SGHNT, CDR2 YYREEE (reference sequence). For the CDR3, the DNA is TGTGCCAGCAGCCCGGGGGCAGTTATTTTGAACACTGAAGCTTTCTTT. It translates to CASSPGAVILNTEAFF. Drawing the rest from reference TRBV5-4 and TRBJ1-1, the complete variable domain is ETGVTQSPTHLIKTRGQQVTLRCSSQSGHNTVSWYQQALGQGPQFIFQYYREEENGRGNFPPRFSGLQFPNYSSELNVNALELDDSALYLCASSPGAVILNTEAFFGQGTRLTVV.

This clone was picked up many times. The chain is built from TRBV4-1 and TRBJ2-5; TRBD1 aligns across 9 bases. After removal of 4 bases from V and 5 bases from J, the junction contained 11 bases not matched to a gene. The CDR3 has 16 amino acids. Germline loops: CDR1 MGHRA, CDR2 YSYEKL. This CDR3 reads CASSPTFGQGTETQYF. The CDR3, as DNA: TGCGCCAGCAGCCCCACTTTCGGACAGGGGACGGAGACCCAGTACTTC.